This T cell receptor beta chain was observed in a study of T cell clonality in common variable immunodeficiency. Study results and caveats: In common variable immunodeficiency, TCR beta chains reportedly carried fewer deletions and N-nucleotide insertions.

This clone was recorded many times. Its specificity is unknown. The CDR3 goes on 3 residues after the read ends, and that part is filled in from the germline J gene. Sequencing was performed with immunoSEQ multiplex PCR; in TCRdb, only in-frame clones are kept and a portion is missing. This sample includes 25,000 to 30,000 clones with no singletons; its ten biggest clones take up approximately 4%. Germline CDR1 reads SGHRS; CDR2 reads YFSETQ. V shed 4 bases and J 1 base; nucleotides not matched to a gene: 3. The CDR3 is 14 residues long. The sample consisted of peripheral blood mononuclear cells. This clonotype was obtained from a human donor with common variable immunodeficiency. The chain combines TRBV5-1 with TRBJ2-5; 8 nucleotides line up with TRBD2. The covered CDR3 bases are TGCGCCAGCAGCCGGACTAGCCCCCAAGAGACC. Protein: CASSRTSPQET. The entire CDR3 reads CASSRTSPQETQYF.